This TCR beta chain derives from a study of OX40 agonist ivuxolimab in advanced cancers. Overall study context: Every patient in dose escalation had hepatocellular carcinoma, melanoma, renal cell or head and neck cancer.

Whole-study results and caveats: Partial responders treated at 0.1-3.0 mg/kg exhibited clonal expansion among the lowest measured. At doses 0.1 to 3.0 mg/kg, CD4+ and CD8+ clones expanded.

This CDR3 comprises 12 residues. With V trimmed by 5 bases and J by 5 bases, 3 bases remained unmatched. The germline V gene has CDR1 MNHEY and CDR2 SVGAGI. Regarding this clone: Its antigen is currently unknown.

Assay: immunoSEQ multiplex PCR; the TCRdb copy retains only in-frame clones and omits some. The table has approximately 100,000 clones, 92% seen once. Autoimmune disease history or systemic immunosuppression disqualified patients. This rearrangement joins TRBV6-5 to TRBJ2-7; 7 bases are shared with TRBD2. This TCR was recovered from an adult with an advanced solid tumor such as melanoma, head and neck, liver or kidney cancer. Sequencing used CD4+ or CD8+ T cells sorted from blood, obtained in a trial of the OX40 agonist ivuxolimab. The CDR3 region has the DNA TGTGCCAGCAGTGGACTAGTTAACGAGCAGTACTTC. It codes for CASSGLVNEQYF.